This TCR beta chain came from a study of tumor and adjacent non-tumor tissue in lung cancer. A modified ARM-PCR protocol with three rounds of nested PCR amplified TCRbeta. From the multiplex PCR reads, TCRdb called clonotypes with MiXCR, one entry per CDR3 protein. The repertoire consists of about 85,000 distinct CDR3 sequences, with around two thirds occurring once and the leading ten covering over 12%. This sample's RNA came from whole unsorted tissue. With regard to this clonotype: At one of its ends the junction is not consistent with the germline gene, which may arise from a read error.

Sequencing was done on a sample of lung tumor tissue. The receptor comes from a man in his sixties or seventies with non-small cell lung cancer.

The chain's CDR3 is CVSSQPGHRLGEQYF. In DNA form, the CDR3 reads TGTGTCAGCAGCCAACCAGGCCACCGACTGGGTGAGCAGTACTTC. This rearrangement joins TRBV4-2 to TRBJ2-7, with D hard to call. Looked up from germline, CDR1 is LGHNA and CDR2 is YNFKEQ. This CDR3 is 15 amino acids long.